The 20 T cell receptor beta chains reported below all come from one sample, sequenced in a study of shared clonotypes between healthy human individuals. Assay used: immunoSEQ multiplex PCR; TCRdb lists only in-frame clones, some missing. Counted here are roughly 2 million clones, about 95% occurring once; the ten biggest clones make up 0.85% to 1.2%. Only CD45RO-negative cells positively selected for CCR7 counted as naive CD8 cells, so terminally differentiated effector memory CD45RA+ cells were excluded. Sequenced sample: naive CD8+ T cells sorted from blood. These receptors were taken from a man younger than 35 in good health.

This clone was detected only a few times. The chain has TRBV9 and TRBJ2-1; a weak D match, TRBD2 (5 bases). Trimming left V 2 bases short and J 3 bases short, with 15 bases between. The CDR3 spans 16 residues. Per the germline V gene, CDR1 is SGDLS and CDR2 is YYNGEE. CDR3 residues: CASSVLDTGSYNEQFF. In DNA form, the CDR3 reads TGTGCCAGCAGCGTCCTCGATACTGGGAGCTACAATGAGCAGTTCTTC. Variable domain in full (rest from reference TRBV9 and TRBJ2-1): DSGVTQTPKHLITATGQRVTLRCSPRSGDLSVYWYQQSLDQGLQFLIQYYNGEERAKGNILERFSAQQFPDLHSELNLSSLELGDSALYFCASSVLDTGSYNEQFFGPGTRLTVL.

This clone is a singleton in its sample. V gene TRBV7-9 combines with J gene TRBJ2-7; D gene unclear. CDR3 size: 13 residues. The germline V gene encodes CDR1 SEHNR and CDR2 FQNEAQ (reference sequence). Trimming removed 6 bases from V and 5 bases from J, with 14 bases in between. The CDR3 loop reads CASSLTSVHEQYF. Here the CDR3 DNA reads TGTGCCAGCAGTCTAACGAGCGTCCACGAGCAGTACTTC.

This chain uses TRBV9 with TRBJ2-7; tentatively, D is TRBD2 (5 bases). The germline gives CDR1 SGDLS, CDR2 YYNGEE. V was clipped by 4 bases and J by 6 bases, with 14 bases between them. CDR3 size: 13 residues. As DNA, the CDR3 is TGTGCCAGCAGCCTAGCTGAGGGTTTCGAGCAGTACTTC. Its protein product is CASSLAEGFEQYF.

The V call is TRBV7-9, the J call TRBJ1-5; D call uncertain. CDR1 is SEHNR and CDR2 is FQNEAQ in the germline V gene (reference sequence). This CDR3 is built from 16 residues. V lost 1 base, J lost 2 bases, and 12 bases lay in between. In nucleotides, the CDR3 is TGTGCCAGCAGCTTAGGGCCAGGATCGGGCAATCAGCCCCAGCATTTT. It translates to CASSLGPGSGNQPQHF.

Remarks on this clone: Other DNA sequences in the same sample also yield this CDR3. The rearrangement uses TRBV11-2 and TRBJ2-7, with D possibly TRBD2 on 6 matching bases. With 0 bases removed from V and 3 bases from J, the gap between germline ends came to 12 bases. This CDR3 comprises 15 residues. Germline loops: CDR1 SGHAT, CDR2 FQNNGV. CDR3 bases: TGTGCCAGCAGCTTAGAGCCGGGAGTCAGCTACGAGCAGTACTTC. It yields the protein CASSLEPGVSYEQYF.

With respect to this clone: Other nucleotide sequences from this sample produce the same CDR3. The chain couples TRBV5-1 to TRBJ2-7, with 9 bases identical to TRBD1. Germline V gene sequence: CDR1 SGHRS, CDR2 YFSETQ. CDR3 length: 14 residues. Trimming at V came to 0 bases and at J to 2 bases, leaving 0 bases not matched to a gene. The CDR3 loop reads CASSLGDRAYEQYF. CDR3 DNA: TGCGCCAGCAGCTTGGGGGACAGGGCCTACGAGCAGTACTTC. The full variable domain, with the rest looked up from reference TRBV5-1 and TRBJ2-7, is KAGVTQTPRYLIKTRGQQVTLSCSPISGHRSVSWYQQTPGQGLQFLFEYFSETQRNKGNFPGRFSGRQFSNSRSEMNVSTLELGDSALYLCASSLGDRAYEQYFGPGTRLTVT.

Of note for this clone: Different DNA sequences within this sample yield the same CDR3. The rearrangement joins TRBV27 to TRBJ2-7, with 7 bases fitting TRBD1. The CDR3 totals 14 residues. The ends lost 2 bases at V and 4 bases at J; junction bases unmatched: 5. CDR1 and CDR2 (germline): MNHEY, SMNVEV (reference sequence). The CDR3 sequence: CASSLTGESYEQYF. In DNA, the CDR3 is TGTGCCAGCAGTTTAACAGGGGAGTCTTACGAGCAGTACTTC.

J is TRBJ2-7 and V is TRBV4-3; D gene ambiguous. Germline V gives CDR1 LGHNA, CDR2 YSLEER. The CDR3 is 15 amino acids. Trimming took 0 bases from V and 3 from J, leaving 12 bases between them. CDR3 DNA sequence: TGCGCCAGCAGCCAAGAGGGTTCCCCCAACTACGAGCAGTACTTC. Translating gives CASSQEGSPNYEQYF.

The chain is built from TRBV2 and TRBJ2-7, with TRBD2 as a possible D gene (6 bases). Trimming took off 2 bases at V and 3 bases at J, with 11 bases between the two ends. The CDR3 runs 14 residues. The V gene's germline CDR1 is SNHLY and CDR2 FYNNEI. CDR3 DNA: TGTGCCAGCAGTGAAATGTTAGCGGACTACGAGCAGTACTTC. Its translation: CASSEMLADYEQYF. Full variable domain (rest looked up from reference TRBV2 and TRBJ2-7): EPEVTQTPSHQVTQMGQEVILRCVPISNHLYFYWYRQILGQKVEFLVSFYNNEISEKSEIFDDQFSVERPDGSNFTLKIRSTKLEDSAMYFCASSEMLADYEQYFGPGTRLTVT.

J is TRBJ1-2 and V is TRBV4-3, with D uncertain. The CDR3 has 14 amino acids. Germline CDR1 LGHNA, CDR2 YSLEER. V was pared by 0 bases and J by 6 bases, with 11 bases between. In nucleotides, the CDR3 is TGCGCCAGCAGCCAAGATATGGAGGGTAATGGCTACACCTTC. It encodes CASSQDMEGNGYTF.

This clone was counted a few times. The rearrangement uses TRBV5-6 and TRBJ1-5; no reliable D call. Trimming took off 1 base at V and 0 bases at J, with 8 bases between the two ends. The CDR3 totals 15 residues. Germline CDR1 reads SGHDT; CDR2 reads YYEEEE. In DNA form, the CDR3 reads TGTGCCAGCAGCTTGTCGCAGAATAGCAATCAGCCCCAGCATTTT. Its translation: CASSLSQNSNQPQHF. Full variable domain (remainder filled in from reference TRBV5-6 and TRBJ1-5): DAGVTQSPTHLIKTRGQQVTLRCSPKSGHDTVSWYQQALGQGPQFIFQYYEEEERQRGNFPDRFSGHQFPNYSSELNVNALLLGDSALYLCASSLSQNSNQPQHFGDGTRLSIL.

The chain uses TRBV6-4 and TRBJ2-7, with TRBD2 matching 9 bases. The CDR3 is 15 residues long. Germline CDR1 reads MRHNA; CDR2 reads SNTAGT. The trim removed 6 bases at V and 7 bases at J, leaving 13 bases unmatched. CDR3 DNA: TGTGCCAGCAGCTCTCCCCTAGCGGGATTGATGGAGCAGTACTTC. Its protein product is CASSSPLAGLMEQYF.

Remarks on this clone: The same CDR3 arises from other DNA sequences in this sample as well. The V and J genes are TRBV5-8 and TRBJ2-2; D remains unclear. The CDR3 is 12 amino acids. The V end was cut by 2 bases, the J end by 3 bases, with 2 bases between. Germline CDR1 SGHTS, CDR2 YDEGEE. Here the CDR3 DNA reads TGTGCCAGCAGCTTATACACCGGGGAGCTGTTTTTT. Translated: CASSLYTGELFF.

In its sample, this clone was seen once. V is TRBV11-2 and J is TRBJ2-3, with 13 bases fitting TRBD2. Trimming cost V 5 bases and J 4 bases; bases outside gene matches: 6. Germline V gene data show CDR1 as SGHAT and CDR2 as FQNNGV. The CDR3 contains 16 residues. This CDR3 is CASSTWTSGSPDTQYF. The CDR3 bases are TGTGCCAGCAGCACGTGGACTAGCGGGAGCCCAGATACGCAGTATTTT. Filled out from reference TRBV11-2 and TRBJ2-3, the complete variable domain reads EAGVAQSPRYKIIEKRQSVAFWCNPISGHATLYWYQQILGQGPKLLIQFQNNGVVDDSQLPKDRFSAERLKGVDSTLKIQPAKLEDSAVYLCASSTWTSGSPDTQYFGPGTRLTVL.

The chain links TRBV11-3 to TRBJ2-2; tentative D call: TRBD2 (5 bases). Looked up from germline, CDR1 is SGHNT and CDR2 is YENEEA. The CDR3 contains 16 residues. V dropped 2 bases and J dropped 0 bases, with 10 bases sitting between them. CDR3 protein: CASSLLSGTNTGELFF. CDR3 in DNA: TGTGCCAGCAGCTTACTGTCGGGGACGAACACCGGGGAGCTGTTTTTT.

The CDR3: CASSPPGRRYEQYF. The CDR3 DNA is TGTGCCAGCAGTCCTCCGGGACGCCGCTACGAGCAGTACTTC. The rearrangement uses TRBV27 and TRBJ2-7; the D gene could be TRBD1 or TRBD2 (5 bases each). The CDR3 contains 14 residues. Germline V gives CDR1 MNHEY, CDR2 SMNVEV (reference sequence). V lost 5 bases, J lost 3 bases, and 14 bases lay in between.

This chain uses TRBV11-2 with TRBJ2-7; D ambiguous. The germline CDR1 and CDR2 sequences are SGHAT and FQNNGV. With 2 bases removed from V and 2 bases from J, the gap between germline ends came to 7 bases. The CDR3 length is 13 residues. The chain's CDR3 is CASSLIGTYEQYF. The CDR3 bases are TGTGCCAGCAGCTTAATTGGTACCTACGAGCAGTACTTC.

The CDR3 DNA reads TGCGCCAGCAGCCCGAGGGGGGGCTCCTACAATGAGCAGTTCTTC. Its translation: CASSPRGGSYNEQFF. The chain couples TRBV5-1 to TRBJ2-1, with D possibly matching TRBD2 (7 bases). Between the trimmed V and J ends, which lost 4 bases and 0 bases, there was a span of 11 bases. This CDR3 has 15 residues. Germline CDR1 and CDR2: SGHRS and YFSETQ.

The rearrangement links TRBV27 to TRBJ2-7, with D unclear. The CDR3 runs 14 residues. The germline V gene has CDR1 MNHEY and CDR2 SMNVEV (reference sequence). Trimming cost V 3 bases and J 1 base, with 10 bases left between them. The CDR3 coding sequence is TGTGCCAGCAGTTTGATCGGCCCTTCCTACGAGCAGTACTTC. It encodes CASSLIGPSYEQYF.

The chain employs TRBV10-3 and TRBJ1-1; no definite D call. The CDR3 spans 13 residues. The ends were cut back, 4 bases at V and 4 bases at J, with 10 bases in the middle. The germline V gene has CDR1 ENHRY and CDR2 SYGVKD. The DNA of the CDR3 is TGTGCCATCAGTGGGGTGGGTGGCACTGAAGCTTTCTTT. This encodes CAISGVGGTEAFF.